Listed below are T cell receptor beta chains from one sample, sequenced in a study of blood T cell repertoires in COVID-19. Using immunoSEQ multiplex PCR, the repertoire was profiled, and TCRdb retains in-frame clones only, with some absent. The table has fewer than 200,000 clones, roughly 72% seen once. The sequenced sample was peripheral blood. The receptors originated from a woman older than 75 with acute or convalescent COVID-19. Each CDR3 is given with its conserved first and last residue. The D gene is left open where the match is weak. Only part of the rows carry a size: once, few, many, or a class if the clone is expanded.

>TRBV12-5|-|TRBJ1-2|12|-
CASGQGFDGYTF
TGTGCTAGTGGCCAGGGTTTTGATGGCTACACCTTC
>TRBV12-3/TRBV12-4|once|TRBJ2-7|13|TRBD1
CASSFVQGAEQYF
TGTGCCAGCAGTTTCGTACAGGGGGCCGAGCAGTACTTC
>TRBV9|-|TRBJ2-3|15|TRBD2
CASSALAARTDTQYF
TGTGCCAGCAGCGCACTAGCGGCTCGCACAGATACGCAGTATTTT
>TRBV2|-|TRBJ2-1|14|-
CASASGVSYNEQFF
TGTGCCAGCGCAAGCGGAGTCTCCTACAATGAGCAGTTCTTC
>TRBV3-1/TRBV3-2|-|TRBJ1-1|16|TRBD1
CASSQLSGTAKTEAFF
TGTGCCAGCAGCCAACTGTCAGGGACAGCGAAGACTGAAGCTTTCTTT
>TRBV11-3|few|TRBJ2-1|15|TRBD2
CASSGGTSRSVEQFF
TGTGCCAGCAGCGGCGGGACTAGCCGGTCGGTAGAGCAGTTCTTC
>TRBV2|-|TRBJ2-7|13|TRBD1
CASSLRQGVEQYF
TGTGCCAGCAGCTTAAGACAGGGGGTTGAGCAGTACTTC
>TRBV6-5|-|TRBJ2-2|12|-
CASGERNGELFF
TGTGCCAGCGGGGAGAGGAACGGGGAGCTGTTTTTT
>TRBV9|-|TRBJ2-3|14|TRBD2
CASSAGLAGGTQYF
TGTGCCAGCAGCGCGGGACTAGCGGGTGGCACGCAGTATTTT
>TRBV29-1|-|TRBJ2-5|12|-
CSVRRRGETQYF
TGCAGCGTTCGCCGGAGGGGAGAGACCCAGTACTTC
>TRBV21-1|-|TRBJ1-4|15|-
CASSKTRRTNEKLFF
TGTGCCAGCAGCAAAACCCGGAGGACTAATGAAAAACTGTTTTTT
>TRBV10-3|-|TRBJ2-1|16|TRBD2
CAISLTSGTSYNEQFF
TGTGCCATCAGCCTGACTAGCGGCACCTCCTACAATGAGCAGTTCTTC
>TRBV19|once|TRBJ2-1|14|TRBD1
CASSIGTGGGGQFF
TGTGCCAGTAGTATAGGGACAGGGGGCGGAGGGCAGTTCTTC
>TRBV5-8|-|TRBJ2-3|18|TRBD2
CASSPLRGRALVGDTQYF
TGTGCCAGCAGCCCTTTACGGGGGAGGGCCCTCGTCGGAGATACGCAGTATTTT
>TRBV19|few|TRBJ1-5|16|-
CASTLGGRRPPQPQHF
TGTGCCAGTACTCTAGGGGGACGCAGGCCCCCACAGCCCCAGCATTTT